This T cell receptor beta chain was documented in a study of shared clonotypes between healthy human individuals. The CDR3 sequence is 16 residues long. CDR1 is LNHDA, CDR2 SQIVND, per germline (reference sequence). V was clipped by 1 base and J by 4 bases; unmatched bases: 4. The repertoire was sequenced with immunoSEQ multiplex PCR; TCRdb's copy has only in-frame clones and lacks some. The table lists some 2.3 million clones, 90% to 95% of them singletons, with under 0.45% in the top ten. This receptor was obtained from a man younger than 35 in good health. Some clones in this sample may be carry-over from other donors' samples. What was sequenced was naive CD4+ T cells from PBMCs. Subset meaning: CD45RA+ positively selected. The chain has TRBV19 and TRBJ2-1; TRBD2 matches 10 bases. The CDR3 coding sequence is TGTGCCAGTAGTATAGCGGGACTAGCGTTATACAATGAGCAGTTCTTC. Residues: CASSIAGLALYNEQFF.